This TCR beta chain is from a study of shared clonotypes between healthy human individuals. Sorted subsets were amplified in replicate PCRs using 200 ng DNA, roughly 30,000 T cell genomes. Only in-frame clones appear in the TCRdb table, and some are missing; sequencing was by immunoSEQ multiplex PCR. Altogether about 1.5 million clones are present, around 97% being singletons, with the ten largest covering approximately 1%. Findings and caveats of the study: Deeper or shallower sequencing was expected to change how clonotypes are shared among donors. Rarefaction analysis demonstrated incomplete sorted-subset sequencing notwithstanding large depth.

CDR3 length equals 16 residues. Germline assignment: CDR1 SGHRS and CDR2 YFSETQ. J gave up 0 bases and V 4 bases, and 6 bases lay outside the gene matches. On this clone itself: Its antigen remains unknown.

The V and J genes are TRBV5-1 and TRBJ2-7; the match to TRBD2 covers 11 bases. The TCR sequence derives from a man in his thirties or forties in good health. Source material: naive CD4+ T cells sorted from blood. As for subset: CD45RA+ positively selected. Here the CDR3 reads CASSPGLAVGSYEQYF. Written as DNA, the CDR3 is TGCGCCAGCAGCCCGGGACTAGCGGTGGGCTCCTACGAGCAGTACTTC.